The subject of this entry is one T cell receptor (beta chain). The cohort comprised adults aged roughly 18 to 100 years residing in about two dozen US areas. Participants reported their clinical history, and cohort assignment relied on those reports. The data originate from a study of blood T cell repertoires in COVID-19. Study background: COVID-19 samples, acute and convalescent, were from the United States, Italy and Spain. T cells, B-cell-depleted T cells, or PBMCs supplied cDNA or gDNA.

The protocol was immunoSEQ multiplex PCR, while the TCRdb copy is restricted to in-frame clones and leaves out a portion. The sample records about 340,000 clones, 92% being singletons. The V gene lost 5 bases and the J gene lost 1 base, with 13 bases spanning the gap. Germline CDR1 SGHRS, CDR2 YFSETQ. The CDR3 contains 15 residues. This receptor was obtained from a woman between 25 and 40 years old who had recovered from COVID-19. This rearrangement joins TRBV5-1 to TRBJ2-1; the D gene is possibly TRBD1 (6 bases). The source material was PBMCs or T cells enriched from blood (not recorded which). DNA for the CDR3: TGCGCCAGCAGTCCTTCCGGGACATCCTACAATGAGCAGTTCTTC. This codes for CASSPSGTSYNEQFF.